The 5 T cell receptor beta chains below come from one sample, sequenced in a study of identical twins. MiXCR, run by TCRdb on the 5' RACE reads, gives a single entry per CDR3 protein. The sample shows about 220,000 distinct CDR3 sequences, over 5% of them seen only once. The same sample was also studied in work on T cells expressing NK-cell markers.

Sequencing input: CD8+ T cells sorted from blood. The receptor set was obtained from a woman under 30 in good health.

This clonotype has more than one count but fewer than ten. The chain couples TRBV9 to TRBJ2-3, with 14 bases matching TRBD2. From germline, CDR1 is SGDLS and CDR2 YYNGEE. V lost 0 bases to trimming and J lost 0 bases; unmatched junction nucleotides: 0. The CDR3 runs to 17 residues. The CDR3 DNA is TGTGCCAGCAGCGTAGGGACTAGCGGGGGGAGCACAGATACGCAGTATTTT. As protein: CASSVGTSGGSTDTQYF.

In its sample, this clonotype was seen many times. The chain couples TRBV15 to TRBJ2-3; 9 bases agree with TRBD1. Trimming took 8 bases from V and 5 from J; bases not matched to a gene: 8. Germline CDR1 LNHNV, CDR2 YYDKDF (reference sequence). The CDR3 totals 14 residues. This CDR3 is CATSGDRGLDTQYF. CDR3 nucleotide sequence: TGTGCCACCTCCGGCGACAGGGGGTTAGATACGCAGTATTTT.

This clonotype was seen many times. The chain couples TRBV27 to TRBJ1-4; D unclear. V lost 3 bases and J lost 7, with 12 bases in between. Germline assignment: CDR1 MNHEY and CDR2 SMNVEV (reference sequence). The CDR3 contains 14 residues. The CDR3 is CASSFGLKGEKLFF. In DNA form, the CDR3 reads TGTGCCAGCAGTTTTGGCTTGAAGGGTGAAAAACTGTTTTTT.

V gene TRBV13 combines with J gene TRBJ2-5, with D unclear. This CDR3 contains 12 residues. From germline, CDR1 is PRHDT and CDR2 FYEKMQ (reference sequence). V lost 0 bases and J 3 bases, leaving 2 bases between the germline ends. The CDR3 DNA sequence: TGTGCCAGCAGCTTAGGAAAAGAGACCCAGTACTTC. Translated: CASSLGKETQYF.

CDR3 DNA: TGTGCCAGCAGCTACAAGACAGGGGATGGCTACACCTTC. This encodes CASSYKTGDGYTF. The chain employs TRBV11-2 and TRBJ1-2; 8 nucleotides match TRBD1. The trim removed 4 bases at V and 6 bases at J, leaving 4 bases unmatched. This CDR3 region has 13 residues. Germline V gives CDR1 SGHAT, CDR2 FQNNGV.